The following is a T cell receptor beta chain sequence with its context. Its antigen is undetermined. This record belongs to a study of cytomegalovirus exposure and HLA in healthy donors. Some clones are missing from TCRdb's copy, which holds only in-frame ones; the method was immunoSEQ multiplex PCR. Seen here are tens of thousands of clones, 90% to 95% observed once, and the top ten hold approximately 0.73%. The CDR3 spans 14 residues. CDR1 is MGHRA and CDR2 is YSYEKL in the germline V gene. Trimming left V 0 bases short and J 6 bases short, with 12 bases between. General study findings and limits: For most TCR sequences rarity was the rule, although some public TCRs occurred in many donors. It was confirmed in vitro that three of the CMV-associated chains were specific for CMV antigens.

This chain joins TRBV4-1 and TRBJ2-7; no clear D. The source is a woman between 18 and 29 years old in good health and CMV-seronegative. The source material was PBMCs. The CDR3 DNA reads TGCGCCAGCAGCCAAGAGCCACCCAGTCCCGAGCAGTACTTC. This sequence encodes CASSQEPPSPEQYF.